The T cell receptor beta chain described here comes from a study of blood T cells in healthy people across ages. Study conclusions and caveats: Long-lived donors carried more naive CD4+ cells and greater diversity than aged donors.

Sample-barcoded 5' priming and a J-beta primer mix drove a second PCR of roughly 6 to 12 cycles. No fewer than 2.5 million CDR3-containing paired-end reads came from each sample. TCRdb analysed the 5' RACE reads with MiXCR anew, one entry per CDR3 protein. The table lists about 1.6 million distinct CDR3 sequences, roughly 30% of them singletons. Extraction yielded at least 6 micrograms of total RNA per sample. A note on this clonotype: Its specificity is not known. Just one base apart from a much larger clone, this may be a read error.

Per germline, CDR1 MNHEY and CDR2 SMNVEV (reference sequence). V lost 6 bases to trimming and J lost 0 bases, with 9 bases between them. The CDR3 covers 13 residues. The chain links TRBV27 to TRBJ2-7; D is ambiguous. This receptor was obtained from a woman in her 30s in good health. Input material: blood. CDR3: CASRIRVSYEQYF. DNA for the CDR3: TGTGCCAGCAGGATACGGGTCTCCTACGAGCAGTACTTC.